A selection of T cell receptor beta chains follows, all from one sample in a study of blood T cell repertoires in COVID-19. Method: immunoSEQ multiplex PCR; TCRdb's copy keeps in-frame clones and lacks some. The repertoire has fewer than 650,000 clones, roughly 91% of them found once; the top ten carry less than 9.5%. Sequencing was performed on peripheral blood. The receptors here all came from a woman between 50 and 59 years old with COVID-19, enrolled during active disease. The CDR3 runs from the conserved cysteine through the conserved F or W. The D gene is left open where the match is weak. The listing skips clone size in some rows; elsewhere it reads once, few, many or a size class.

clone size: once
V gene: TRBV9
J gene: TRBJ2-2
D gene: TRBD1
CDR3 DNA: TGTGCCAGCAGCTCCCGGACAGGGGCCCCGAACACCGGGGAGCTGTTTTTT
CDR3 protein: CASSSRTGAPNTGELFF

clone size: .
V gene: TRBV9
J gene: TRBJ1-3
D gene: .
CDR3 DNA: TGTGCCAGCAGCCCCAGGGTACGTGCCGAAAACACCATATATTTT
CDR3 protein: CASSPRVRAENTIYF

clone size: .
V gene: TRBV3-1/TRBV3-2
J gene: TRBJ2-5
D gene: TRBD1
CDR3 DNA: TGTGCCAGCAGCCAGCGGCAGGGGGTGGGGTACCAAGAGACCCAGTACTTC
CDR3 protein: CASSQRQGVGYQETQYF

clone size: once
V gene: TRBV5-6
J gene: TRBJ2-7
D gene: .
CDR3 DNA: TGTGCCAGCAGCTTGGCCTCGATGGCAGATTGCTTC
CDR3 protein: CASSLASMADCF

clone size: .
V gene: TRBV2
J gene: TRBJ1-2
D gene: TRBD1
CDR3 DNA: TGTGCCAGCAGTGAAGCCCCCGGGACAGGGTCGGGGGGCTATGGCTACACCTTC
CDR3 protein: CASSEAPGTGSGGYGYTF

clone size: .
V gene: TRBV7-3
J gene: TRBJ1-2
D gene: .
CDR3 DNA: TGTGCCAGCAGCCCACGGTCCGACAGCTTCTATGGCTACACCTTC
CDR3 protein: CASSPRSDSFYGYTF

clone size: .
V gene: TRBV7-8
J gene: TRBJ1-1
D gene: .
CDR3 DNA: TGTGCCAGCAGCCTTATGGGGGGAGCCACTGAAGCTTTCTTT
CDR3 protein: CASSLMGGATEAFF

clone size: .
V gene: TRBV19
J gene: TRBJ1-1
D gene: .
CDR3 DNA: TGTGCCAGTAGTATTCGGGGAGGGGTGAACACTGAAGCTTTCTTT
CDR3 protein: CASSIRGGVNTEAFF

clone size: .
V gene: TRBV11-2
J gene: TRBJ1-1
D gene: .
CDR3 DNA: TGTGCCAGCAGCAACCCGGGGGGGGGTGTAGCTTTCTTT
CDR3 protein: CASSNPGGGVAFF

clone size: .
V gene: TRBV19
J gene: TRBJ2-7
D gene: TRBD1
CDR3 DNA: TGTGCCAGTAGTAAACGGGGACAGGGGAGCTCCTACGAGCAGTACTTC
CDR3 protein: CASSKRGQGSSYEQYF

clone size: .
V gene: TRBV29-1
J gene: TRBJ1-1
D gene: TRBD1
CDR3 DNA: TGCAGCGTTGTATCAGGGACAGCTGAAGCTTTCTTT
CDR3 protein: CSVVSGTAEAFF

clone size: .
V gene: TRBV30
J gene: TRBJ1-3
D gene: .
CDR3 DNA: TGTGCCTGGAGTACGGGGGGCACCCGCTCTGGAAACACCATATATTTT
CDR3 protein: CAWSTGGTRSGNTIYF

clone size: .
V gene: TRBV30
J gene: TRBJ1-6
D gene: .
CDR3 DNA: TGTGCACTCGGGAAACCCTATAATTCACCCCTCCACTTT
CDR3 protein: CALGKPYNSPLHF

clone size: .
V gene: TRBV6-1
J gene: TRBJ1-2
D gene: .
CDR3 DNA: TGTGCCAGCAGTGAAGTCTCTGGGGGCAATGGCTATGGCTACACCTTC
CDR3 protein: CASSEVSGGNGYGYTF

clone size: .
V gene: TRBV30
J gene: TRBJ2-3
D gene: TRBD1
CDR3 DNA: TGTGCCGGACGGGACAGGGCAACAGATACGCAGTATTTT
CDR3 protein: CAGRDRATDTQYF

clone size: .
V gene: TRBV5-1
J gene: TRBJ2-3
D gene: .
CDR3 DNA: TGCGCCAGCAGCTTGGAAGGGCGGGCTAGCACAGATACGCAGTATTTT
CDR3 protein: CASSLEGRASTDTQYF

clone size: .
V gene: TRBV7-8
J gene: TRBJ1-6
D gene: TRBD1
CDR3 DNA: TGTGCCAGCAGCCAGGGACAGGATAATTCACCCCTCCACTTT
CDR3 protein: CASSQGQDNSPLHF

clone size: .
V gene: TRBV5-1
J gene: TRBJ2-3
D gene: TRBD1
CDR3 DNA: TGCGCCAGCAGCTCCGGGACAGGGAGCGCAGATACGCAGTATTTT
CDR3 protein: CASSSGTGSADTQYF

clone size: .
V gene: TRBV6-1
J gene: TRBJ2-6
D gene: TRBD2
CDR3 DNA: TGTGCCAGCAGTGAATCGGGCGGGAGGTCTGGGGCCAACGTCCTGACTTTC
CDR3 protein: CASSESGGRSGANVLTF

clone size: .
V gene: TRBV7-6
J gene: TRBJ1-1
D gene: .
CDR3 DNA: TGTGCCAGCAGCAACTCCGGGACTGCATTTGAAGCTTTCTTT
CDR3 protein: CASSNSGTAFEAFF

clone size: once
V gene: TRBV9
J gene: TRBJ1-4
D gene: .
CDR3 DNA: TGTGCCAGCAGCGTAGGGCCACCGACAACTAATGAAAAACTGTTTTTT
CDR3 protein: CASSVGPPTTNEKLFF

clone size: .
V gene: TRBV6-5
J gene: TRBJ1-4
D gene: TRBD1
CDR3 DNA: TGTGCCAGCAGCCCCGGGGACAGGGTCGTGGAAAAACTGTTTTTT
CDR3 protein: CASSPGDRVVEKLFF

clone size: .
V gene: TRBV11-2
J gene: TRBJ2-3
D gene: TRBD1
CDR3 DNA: TGTGCCAGCAGCTTAGAGGGACAGGGTCGCGATACGCAGTATTTT
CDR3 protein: CASSLEGQGRDTQYF